This record covers a single T cell receptor beta chain. The data originate from a study of OX40 agonist ivuxolimab in advanced cancers. Profiled with immunoSEQ multiplex PCR; TCRdb holds only in-frame clones, not every one. In the table there are about 45,000 clones, roughly 90% of which are singletons. The V gene lost 4 bases and the J gene lost 0 bases, with 18 bases spanning the gap. The CDR3 has 17 amino acids. Germline assignment: CDR1 SEHNR and CDR2 FQNEAQ (reference sequence). The sequencing here drew on CD4+ or CD8+ T cells sorted from blood, taken in a trial of the OX40 agonist ivuxolimab. The genes are TRBV7-9 and TRBJ1-1; D is unresolved. The origin of this receptor is an adult with an advanced solid tumor such as melanoma, head and neck, liver or kidney cancer. CDR3 in DNA: TGTGCCAGCAGCTCCCTCCGGTTGGGCAACATGAACACTGAAGCTTTCTTT. It is translated as CASSSLRLGNMNTEAFF.